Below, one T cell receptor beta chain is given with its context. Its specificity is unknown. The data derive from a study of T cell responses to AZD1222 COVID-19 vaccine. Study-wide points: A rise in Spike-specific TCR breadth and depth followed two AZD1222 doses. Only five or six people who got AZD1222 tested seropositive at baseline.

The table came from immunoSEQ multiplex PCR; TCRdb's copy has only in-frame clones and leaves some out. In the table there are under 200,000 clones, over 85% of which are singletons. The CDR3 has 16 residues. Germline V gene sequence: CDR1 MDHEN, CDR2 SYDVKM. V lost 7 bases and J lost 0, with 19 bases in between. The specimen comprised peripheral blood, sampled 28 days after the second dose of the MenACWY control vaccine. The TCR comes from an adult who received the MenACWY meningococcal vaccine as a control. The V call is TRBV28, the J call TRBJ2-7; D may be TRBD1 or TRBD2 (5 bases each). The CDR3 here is CASTRPGTVSSYEQYF. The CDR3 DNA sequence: TGTGCCAGCACCCGCCCAGGGACGGTGAGCTCCTACGAGCAGTACTTC.